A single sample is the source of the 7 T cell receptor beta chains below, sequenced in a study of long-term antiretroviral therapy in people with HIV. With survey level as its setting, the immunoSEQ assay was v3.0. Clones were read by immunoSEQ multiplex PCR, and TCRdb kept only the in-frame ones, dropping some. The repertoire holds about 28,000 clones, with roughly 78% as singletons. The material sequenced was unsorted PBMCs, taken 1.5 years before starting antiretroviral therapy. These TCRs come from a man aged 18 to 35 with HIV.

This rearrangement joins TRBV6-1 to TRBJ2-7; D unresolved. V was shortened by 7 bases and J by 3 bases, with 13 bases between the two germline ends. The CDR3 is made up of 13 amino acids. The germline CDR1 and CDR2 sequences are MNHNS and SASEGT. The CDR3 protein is CASTIQDHYEQYF. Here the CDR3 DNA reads TGTGCCAGCACCATCCAGGACCACTACGAGCAGTACTTC.

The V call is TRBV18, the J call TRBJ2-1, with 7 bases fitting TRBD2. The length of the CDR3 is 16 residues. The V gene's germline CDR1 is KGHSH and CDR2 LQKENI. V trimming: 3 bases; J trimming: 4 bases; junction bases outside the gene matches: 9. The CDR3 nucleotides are TGTGCCAGCTCACCGTGGCGGGGGACCCAATACAATGAGCAGTTCTTC. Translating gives CASSPWRGTQYNEQFF.

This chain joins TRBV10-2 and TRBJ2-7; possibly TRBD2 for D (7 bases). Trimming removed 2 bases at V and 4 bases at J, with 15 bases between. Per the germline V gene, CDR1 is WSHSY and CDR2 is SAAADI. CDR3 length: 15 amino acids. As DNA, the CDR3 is TGCGCCAGCAGTGAGGGGCGGGGGCCGAGTTACGAGCAGTACTTC. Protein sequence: CASSEGRGPSYEQYF.

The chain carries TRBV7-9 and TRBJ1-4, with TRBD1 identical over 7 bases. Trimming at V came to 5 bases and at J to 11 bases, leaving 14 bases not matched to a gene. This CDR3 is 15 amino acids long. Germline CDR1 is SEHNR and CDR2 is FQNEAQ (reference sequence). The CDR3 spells CASSPGVFWDSKLFF. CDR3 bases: TGTGCCAGCAGCCCAGGAGTATTTTGGGACAGCAAACTGTTTTTT.

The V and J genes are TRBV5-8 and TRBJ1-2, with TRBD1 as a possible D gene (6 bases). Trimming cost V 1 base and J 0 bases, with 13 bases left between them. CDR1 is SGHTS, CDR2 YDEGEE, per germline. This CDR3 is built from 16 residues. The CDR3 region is CASSLTGFLTNYGYTF. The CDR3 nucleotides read TGTGCCAGCAGCTTGACAGGGTTCCTAACTAACTATGGCTACACCTTC.

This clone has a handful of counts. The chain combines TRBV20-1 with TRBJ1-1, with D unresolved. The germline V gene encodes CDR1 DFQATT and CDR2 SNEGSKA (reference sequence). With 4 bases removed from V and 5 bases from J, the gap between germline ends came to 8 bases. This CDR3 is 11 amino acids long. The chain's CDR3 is CSAKVRTEAFF. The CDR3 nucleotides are TGCAGTGCTAAGGTGAGGACTGAAGCTTTCTTT.

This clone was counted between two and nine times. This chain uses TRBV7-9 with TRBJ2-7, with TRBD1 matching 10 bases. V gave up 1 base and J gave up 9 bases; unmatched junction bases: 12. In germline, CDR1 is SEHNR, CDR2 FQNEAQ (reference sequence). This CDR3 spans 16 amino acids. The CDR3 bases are TGTGCCAGCAGCTTAGGCTCCTGGACAGGGGGTCAAGGGCAGTACTTC. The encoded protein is CASSLGSWTGGQGQYF.